The 15 T cell receptor beta chains reported below all come from one sample, sequenced in a study of shared clonotypes between healthy human individuals. The method was immunoSEQ multiplex PCR; TCRdb's version includes in-frame clones alone and lacks a portion of them. The sample consists of over 700,000 clones, approximately 72% of them appearing once. Sequencing was performed on memory CD4+ T cells sorted from blood. As for subset: CD45RA-negative fraction. These receptors were taken from a woman in her twenties or thirties in good health.

The V and J genes are TRBV5-1 and TRBJ2-1, with 9 bases identical to TRBD2. Trimming took 2 bases from V and 1 from J; bases not matched to a gene: 4. CDR3 length: 16 residues. Germline CDR1 is SGHRS and CDR2 is YFSETQ. DNA for the CDR3: TGCGCCAGCAGCTTTGCCGCGGGAGGGTCCTACAATGAGCAGTTCTTC. This sequence encodes CASSFAAGGSYNEQFF.

The chain joins TRBV5-1 to TRBJ2-1, with 10 bases aligning to TRBD1. Germline trimming cut 7 bases from V and 6 bases from J; bases unmatched to any gene: 7. CDR1 is SGHRS and CDR2 is YFSETQ in the germline V gene. This CDR3 has 14 amino acids. This CDR3 reads CASQGQGVSNEQFF. The CDR3 DNA follows: TGCGCCAGCCAAGGACAGGGGGTTTCCAATGAGCAGTTCTTC.

The chain uses TRBV5-5 and TRBJ2-6, with 11 bases fitting TRBD1. The V gene end was trimmed by 3 bases and the J gene end by 1 base; junction bases not matched to a gene: 9. This CDR3 is built from 19 residues. Per the germline V gene, CDR1 is SGHKS and CDR2 is YYEKEE (reference sequence). The CDR3 sequence: CASSWPLDRGRSGANVLTF. The CDR3 DNA follows: TGTGCCAGCAGCTGGCCCTTGGACAGGGGGCGATCTGGGGCCAACGTCCTGACTTTC. The entire variable domain, with the rest obtained from reference TRBV5-5 and TRBJ2-6, is as follows: DAGVTQSPTHLIKTRGQQVTLRCSPISGHKSVSWYQQVLGQGPQFIFQYYEKEERGRGNFPDRFSARQFPNYSSELNVNALLLGDSALYLCASSWPLDRGRSGANVLTFGAGSRLTVL.

This clone appeared a few times. CDR3 DNA: TGTGCCAGCAGTAACTCCGGGACATCCTACGAGCAGTACTTC. Amino acid sequence: CASSNSGTSYEQYF. The chain couples TRBV7-2 to TRBJ2-7; D may be TRBD1 (6 bases). The CDR3 sequence is 14 residues long. Per the germline V gene, CDR1 is SGHTA and CDR2 is FQGNSA. Trimming removed 6 bases from V and 1 base from J, with 13 bases in between.

The gene calls are TRBV19 and TRBJ1-5; D is possibly TRBD1 (5 bases). Germline lookup yields CDR1 LNHDA and CDR2 SQIVND (reference sequence). Between the trimmed V and J ends, which lost 11 bases and 5 bases, there was a span of 16 bases. This CDR3 contains 13 residues. CDR3 region: CASTWGNDQPQHF. The CDR3 region has the DNA TGTGCCTCCACATGGGGGAACGATCAGCCCCAGCATTTT.

This clone turned up a few times. Additional DNA sequences in this sample encode the identical CDR3. The rearrangement uses TRBV18 and TRBJ2-7, with a weak D call TRBD1 (6 bases). The germline V and J ends were trimmed by 2 bases and 4 bases, with 9 bases remaining between them. Per the germline V gene, CDR1 is KGHSH and CDR2 is LQKENI. The CDR3 covers 13 residues. CDR3 residues: CASSPGTTYEQYF. DNA of the CDR3: TGTGCCAGCTCACCAGGGACAACGTACGAGCAGTACTTC.

The J gene is TRBJ2-2, the V gene TRBV4-2, with D possibly TRBD2 on 5 matching bases. Trimming cost V 0 bases and J 0 bases, with 14 bases left between them. The CDR3 is 18 residues long. Germline V gives CDR1 LGHNA, CDR2 YNFKEQ. The CDR3 bases are TGTGCCAGCAGCCAAGACCTCCCGGGGAGAGCGAACACCGGGGAGCTGTTTTTT. Residues: CASSQDLPGRANTGELFF.

The rearrangement joins TRBV28 to TRBJ1-5; possibly TRBD1 for D (5 bases). Germline V gene data show CDR1 as MDHEN and CDR2 as SYDVKM. CDR3 length equals 14 residues. V shed 7 bases and J shed 1 base, with 11 bases lying between them. In nucleotides, the CDR3 is TGTGCCAGCATAAGGGGTGTCAGCAATCAGCCCCAGCATTTT. Protein product: CASIRGVSNQPQHF.

This clone was recorded a few times. The chain employs TRBV28 and TRBJ1-5; D remains unclear. Trimming shortened V by 4 bases and J by 5 bases, and 18 bases separated the two germline ends. The CDR3 sequence is 16 residues long. CDR1 and CDR2 (germline): MDHEN, SYDVKM. CDR3 sequence reads: CASSYLEGITHQPQHF. CDR3 bases: TGTGCCAGCAGTTATTTGGAGGGTATCACGCATCAGCCCCAGCATTTT.

In this sample, this clone turned up once. The chain uses TRBV5-5 and TRBJ1-3; the D is unclear. The V and J ends lost 0 bases and 6 bases respectively, with 10 bases between them. The CDR3 totals 14 residues. The germline CDR1 and CDR2 sequences are SGHKS and YYEKEE (reference sequence). The CDR3 region has the DNA TGTGCCAGCAGCTTGGGAGGTGGCGAAAACACCATATATTTT. Translation gives CASSLGGGENTIYF.

The genes are TRBV2 and TRBJ1-1, with D possibly being TRBD1 (5 bases). Trimming cost V 0 bases and J 7 bases, with 6 bases left between them. The germline gives CDR1 SNHLY, CDR2 FYNNEI. This CDR3 is 12 amino acids long. The CDR3 DNA reads TGTGCCAGCAGTGAAGCAGGGGATGAAGCTTTCTTT. This encodes CASSEAGDEAFF.

This chain connects TRBV9 to TRBJ2-1, with unresolved D. V was pared by 2 bases and J by 6 bases, with 9 bases between. Looked up from germline, CDR1 is SGDLS and CDR2 is YYNGEE. CDR3 length equals 13 residues. CDR3: CASSVMPLNEQFF. For the CDR3, the DNA is TGTGCCAGCAGCGTCATGCCCCTCAATGAGCAGTTCTTC.

The CDR3 nucleotides read TGTGCCAGCAGTCCCGGGTCGGGTCTTGGCTACACCTTC. It yields the protein CASSPGSGLGYTF. V usage is TRBV27 and J usage is TRBJ1-2; D is undetermined. Germline CDR1 reads MNHEY; CDR2 reads SMNVEV (reference sequence). V was trimmed by 5 bases and J by 7 bases, leaving 14 bases between them. This CDR3 has 13 amino acids.

This clone was found once. The chain employs TRBV5-4 and TRBJ2-3, with D tentatively TRBD1 (5 bases). The germline V gene has CDR1 SGHNT and CDR2 YYREEE (reference sequence). The CDR3 sequence is 15 residues long. The V end lost 4 bases, the J end lost 4 bases, and 16 bases lay between the germline ends. CDR3 nucleotides: TGTGCCAGCAGCGGACACCCCAAAACTGCAGATACGCAGTATTTT. Translated: CASSGHPKTADTQYF.

The V call is TRBV5-1, the J call TRBJ2-2; possibly TRBD1 or TRBD2 for D (5 bases each). Germline V gene lookup returns CDR1 SGHRS and CDR2 YFSETQ. The V end lost 0 bases, the J end lost 3 bases, and 9 bases lay between the germline ends. The CDR3 loop spans 15 amino acids. CDR3 sequence (DNA): TGCGCCAGCAGCTTGGTAATGGGGGACACCGGGGAGCTGTTTTTT. This gives the protein CASSLVMGDTGELFF.